This section outlines one T cell receptor beta chain sequence together with its context. This entry comes from a study of blood T cell repertoires in COVID-19. As handled by the study authors: Amplification of reference gene primers was used by the study to estimate nucleated cell counts. Sequencing was performed with immunoSEQ multiplex PCR; in TCRdb, only in-frame clones are kept and a portion is missing. D and trimming were read from the DNA, whereas the V and J calls and clone size are those reported in that table. The profile shows around 250,000 clones, 80% to 90% of them singletons. Germline V lookup: CDR1 DFQATT, CDR2 SNEGSKA (reference sequence). The CDR3 runs to 10 residues. J gave up 12 bases and V 7 bases, and 6 bases lay outside the gene matches.

The sequencing input was peripheral blood. This chain connects TRBV20-1 to TRBJ2-7; the match to TRBD1 covers 10 bases. This receptor was obtained from a woman in her 70s with COVID-19, enrolled during active disease. The CDR3 spells CSVGRDRGYF. The CDR3 region has the DNA TGCAGTGTCGGTAGGGACAGGGGGTACTTC.